Described below is a single TCR beta chain sequence and its context. The antigen is unknown. Template switching added a universal primer site; cDNA carried unique molecular identifiers. One entry per CDR3 protein, called by TCRdb with MiXCR from the 5' RACE reads. The data contain 540,000 or so distinct CDR3 sequences, around 22% of them singletons. The V and J ends lost 5 bases and 10 bases respectively, with 9 bases between them. Germline CDR1 is SGHTA and CDR2 is FQGNSA. This CDR3 is 11 amino acids long. These data are taken from a study of identical twins. Findings of the study overall: Fewer insertions characterized abundant cord blood beta clonotypes, whereas memory repertoires showed none.

These same records also appear under a second study, on yellow fever vaccine responses in identical twins.

The receptor was isolated from a young woman in good health. The gene calls are TRBV7-2 and TRBJ2-1; D uncertain. Sequenced input: CD4+ T cells sorted from blood. Written as DNA, the CDR3 is TGTGCCAGCAGCGACTGGTCCGAGCAGTTCTTC. Protein sequence: CASSDWSEQFF.